The 27 T cell receptor beta chains reported below all come from one sample, sequenced in a study of tumor and adjacent non-tumor tissue in lung cancer. No cell sorting was done before RNA was extracted from the tissue. This non-tumor lung sample came from over 3 cm beyond the tumor edge. Three rounds of nested PCR, following a modified ARM-PCR protocol, produced the TCRbeta library. MiXCR, run by TCRdb on the multiplex PCR reads, gives a single entry per CDR3 protein. Altogether roughly 90,000 distinct CDR3 sequences are present, more than 75% being singletons, with the ten largest covering 20% to 25%. Sequencing was done on a sample of distant non-tumor lung tissue. These TCRs come from a woman aged 50 to 60 with non-small cell lung cancer.

A single count supports this clonotype. At one of its ends the junction is not consistent with the germline gene, which may arise from a read error. The chain uses TRBV29-1 and TRBJ2-7; 7 positions match TRBD2. In germline, CDR1 is SQVTM, CDR2 ANQGSEA. CDR3 length: 12 residues. This chain's CDR3 is CRASSGSYDQYF. The CDR3 nucleotides are TGCAGGGCTTCTAGCGGCTCCTACGATCAGTACTTC.

Concerning this clonotype: A junction end diverges from the germline sequence, so it may reflect a read error. The rearrangement links TRBV12-3 or TRBV12-4 to TRBJ2-7; 11 nucleotides line up with TRBD1. CDR3 length: 15 residues. The CDR3 DNA reads TGTGTCAGCAATGGAGGACAGGGGGCAATTTACGAGCAGTACTTC. It yields the protein CVSNGGQGAIYEQYF.

This clonotype was seen more than once but under ten times. One base away lies a much larger clone, so this may be a sequencing read error. The chain carries TRBV5-5 and TRBJ1-5, with D possibly TRBD1 on 6 matching bases. The CDR3 consists of 15 residues. CDR1 is SGHKS, CDR2 YYEKEE, per germline (reference sequence). CDR3 DNA: TGTGCCAGCAGTTTGGGGGGGCAGTTCAATCAGCCCCAGCATTTT. This gives the protein CASSLGGQFNQPQHF.

This clonotype was seen a single time. An end of the junction does not agree with germline; a read error may underlie this. The genes are TRBV12-3 or TRBV12-4 and TRBJ1-1; tentative D call: TRBD1 (5 bases). This CDR3 spans 12 amino acids. This chain's CDR3 is CASSIGGREAFF. The DNA for the CDR3 is TGTGCTAGCAGTATTGGGGGTCGTGAAGCTTTCTTT.

The table lists this clonotype with a few counts. The CDR3 sequence: CSVGGGQDDTVTFF. CDR3 coding DNA: TGCAGCGTTGGGGGGGGACAGGACGACACTGTAACTTTCTTT. The chain combines TRBV29-1 with TRBJ1-1; 8 positions agree with TRBD1. Trimming cost V 4 bases and J 12 bases; bases outside gene matches: 16. Germline V gene data show CDR1 as SQVTM and CDR2 as ANQGSEA. The CDR3 has 14 amino acids.

As regards this clonotype: A read error may account for a junction end that differs from germline. V is TRBV6-5 and J is TRBJ1-5; no reliable D call. Germline V gives CDR1 MNHEY, CDR2 SVGAGI. CDR3 length: 12 amino acids. CDR3 DNA: TGTGCCAGTTCAAGGCCTAATCAGTCCCAGCATTTT. Protein: CASSRPNQSQHF.

On this clonotype itself: A read error is likely, as this CDR3 ends without the conserved phenylalanine or tryptophan. The CDR3 loop reads CASSLGGGLNLPQHY. The CDR3 bases are TGTGCCAGTAGTTTAGGCGGGGGGCTTAATCTGCCCCAGCATTAT. J is TRBJ1-5 and V is TRBV12-3 or TRBV12-4; tentatively, D is TRBD1 (6 bases). There are 15 residues in the CDR3.

To note about this clonotype: At one end the junction does not follow the germline gene, possibly because of a read error. The CDR3 loop is CARDRTGSTYEQYF. The CDR3 DNA sequence: TGTGCCAGGGACAGGACAGGCTCAACCTACGAGCAATACTTC. This chain uses TRBV6-9 with TRBJ2-7; 7 positions agree with TRBD1. Germline CDR1 reads MNHGY; CDR2 reads SVAAGI. CDR3 size: 14 residues.

The chain carries TRBV5-6 and TRBJ2-6; the match to TRBD2 covers 7 bases. The V gene end was trimmed by 5 bases and the J gene end by 3 bases; junction bases not matched to a gene: 14. The CDR3 is 18 residues long. Germline V gene data show CDR1 as SGHDT and CDR2 as YYEEEE. The CDR3 sequence: CASSLLTAGVGGANVLTF. CDR3 bases: TGTGCCAGCAGTTTGTTGACGGCGGGAGTGGGTGGGGCCAACGTCCTGACTTTC.

The J gene is TRBJ2-5, the V gene TRBV6-6, with 9 positions matching TRBD2. Germline V gene sequence: CDR1 MNHNY, CDR2 SVGAGI (reference sequence). The CDR3 consists of 17 residues. CDR3 DNA: TGTGTAAGCAGCCGCTCTATAGCGGGAGTAAATCAAGAGACCCAGTACTTC. This codes for CVSSRSIAGVNQETQYF.

Details on this clonotype: Germline is not matched at one junction end, which may reflect a read error. The chain employs TRBV4-2 and TRBJ2-3, with D perhaps TRBD1 (6 bases). The CDR3 extends over 20 amino acids. Germline lookup yields CDR1 LGHNA and CDR2 YNFKEQ. CDR3 bases: TGTGCCAGCAGCTCTCCTTCGGGGCAGGCAGGTGGGTATAGGACAGATAGGCAGTATTTT. The encoded protein is CASSSPSGQAGGYRTDRQYF.

The CDR3 sequence is CSVRGSRETQYF. DNA of the CDR3: TGCAGCGTCCGAGGGAGTAGAGAGACCCAGTACTTC. The gene calls are TRBV29-1 and TRBJ2-5; a weak D match, TRBD2 (5 bases). Germline V gene sequence: CDR1 SQVTM, CDR2 ANQGSEA. The CDR3 runs to 12 residues. V was pared by 6 bases and J by 4 bases, with 12 bases between.

Note on this clonotype: Its ends do not fully match the called genes, so a read error is possible. This sequence joins TRBV5-5 and TRBJ1-5, with a tentative D call TRBD1 (5 bases). CDR3 size: 15 residues. The germline V gene has CDR1 SGHKS and CDR2 YYEKEE (reference sequence). CDR3: CASSPSQGRNQPQHF. CDR3 coding DNA: TGTGCCAGCAGCCCCTCGCAGGGTCGCAATCAGCCACAGCATTTT.

In the case of this clonotype: Because the CDR3 is missing its conserved closing phenylalanine or tryptophan, this is likely a read error. CDR3 loop: CVSSLSGSTNEQYL. The CDR3 nucleotides are TGTGTCAGCAGCTTGAGCGGGAGTACCAACGAACAGTACCTC. V usage is TRBV11-2 and J usage is TRBJ2-7; 8 bases align to TRBD2. Germline values: CDR1 SGHAT, CDR2 FQNNGV. This CDR3 spans 14 amino acids.

A note on this clonotype: The junction shows a germline mismatch at one end, possibly a read error. The chain recombines TRBV12-3 or TRBV12-4 with TRBJ2-4; the D gene is possibly TRBD2 (5 bases). The CDR3 covers 15 residues. This chain's CDR3 is CVSSLEAVDGAPIHF. CDR3 sequence (DNA): TGTGTCAGCAGTTTAGAAGCGGTAGACGGTGCGCCAATTCACTTC.

Details on this clonotype: The conserved closing phenylalanine or tryptophan is absent in this CDR3, likely reflecting a read error. It is unclear where the CDR3 begins or ends on the DNA, so no DNA is shown, and the CDR3 is as TCRdb lists it. This chain uses TRBV12-3 or TRBV12-4 with TRBJ2-7; the table's D call of TRBD1 was not tested on the DNA. Ends included, the CDR3 has 13 residues. The CDR3 spells CARHPGVGYEQYL.

A remark on this clonotype: At one end the junction does not follow the germline gene, possibly because of a read error. The chain couples TRBV11-2 to TRBJ2-1; 12 bases are a match to TRBD2. Germline-derived CDR1 and CDR2 are SGHAT and FQNNGV. The CDR3 is 15 residues long. The CDR3 reads CVSNLEASGRAEQFF. For the CDR3, the DNA is TGTGTCAGCAACTTAGAGGCTAGCGGGAGGGCTGAGCAGTTCTTC.

In regard to this clonotype: The conserved phenylalanine or tryptophan is not found at the CDR3 terminus, so this likely reflects a read error. The DNA is left out, because the CDR3 cannot be placed on it with certainty; the CDR3 is given as TCRdb lists it. The chain employs TRBV29-1 and TRBJ2-7. The CDR3 sequence runs 14 residues, both termini included. CDR1 is SQVTM, CDR2 ANQGSEA, per germline. The CDR3 reads CSVGGTWSSYEQYL.

A remark on this clonotype: A much bigger clone sits one base away, suggesting this may be a read error. J is TRBJ2-5 and V is TRBV28, with 8 bases fitting TRBD1. Germline V gene data show CDR1 as MDHEN and CDR2 as SYDVKM. This CDR3 contains 14 residues. The CDR3 here is CAGSPGQGQETQYF. The DNA for the CDR3 is TGTGCCGGCAGTCCCGGACAGGGACAAGAGACCCAGTACTTC. Full variable domain (rest looked up from reference TRBV28 and TRBJ2-5): DVKVTQSSRYLVKRTGEKVFLECVQDMDHENMFWYRQDPGLGLRLIYFSYDVKMKEKGDIPEGYSVSREKKERFSLILESASTNQTSMYLCAGSPGQGQETQYFGPGTRLLVL.

The chain joins TRBV19 to TRBJ1-5; 9 nucleotides line up with TRBD1. This CDR3 spans 17 amino acids. CDR1 and CDR2 from the germline V gene are LNHDA and SQIVND (reference sequence). With V trimmed by 5 bases and J by 7 bases, 15 bases remained unmatched. The CDR3 region has the DNA TGTGCCAGTAGTGTCCCTCCCCGGACAGGGGATATACAGCCCCAGCATTTT. Protein sequence: CASSVPPRTGDIQPQHF.

With respect to this clonotype: This is likely a read error, given that the CDR3 carries no conserved phenylalanine or tryptophan at its end. V is TRBV11-2 and J is TRBJ2-5; no definite D call. The CDR3 has 14 residues. Germline values: CDR1 SGHAT, CDR2 FQNNGV. Trimming pared 2 bases from V and 1 base from J, leaving 8 bases between. CDR3 DNA: TGTGCCAGCAGCTTAATAGATCTCCAAGAGACCCAGTACTCT. Translation: CASSLIDLQETQYS.

Worth noting for this clonotype: Because the CDR3's place on the DNA is in doubt, the DNA is left out and the CDR3 is given as listed by TCRdb. The gene calls are TRBV7-8 and TRBJ1-5. Germline V CDR1 and CDR2: SGHVS, FQNEAQ. The CDR3 sequence runs 15 residues, both termini included. The CDR3 here is CASSLVGGGNQPKRF.

This clonotype has a handful of counts. A much larger clone differs from this one at a single base, so this may be a read error. This chain uses TRBV5-1 with TRBJ1-6, with D perhaps matching TRBD1 (5 bases). Germline loops: CDR1 SGHRS, CDR2 YFSETQ. V lost 7 bases and J 11 bases, leaving 16 bases between the germline ends. CDR3 size: 13 residues. Here the CDR3 reads CASSGTGDPPLHF. The DNA of the CDR3 is TGCGCCAGCTCCGGGACTGGTGATCCACCCCTCCACTTT.

As concerns this clonotype: Relative to the germline gene, one junction end is altered; a read error may explain this. The chain couples TRBV10-3 to TRBJ2-7; TRBD1 or TRBD2 may be the D gene (5 bases each). CDR3 length: 16 amino acids. The germline gives CDR1 ENHRY, CDR2 SYGVKD. The CDR3 DNA sequence: TGTGCCATCAACAATAGGGGTTTGGGACGGTCCTACGAACAGTACTTC. Protein sequence: CAINNRGLGRSYEQYF.

Concerning this clonotype: Compared with germline, one end of the junction differs, possibly owing to a read error. J is TRBJ2-5 and V is TRBV6-5; 7 bases map to TRBD1. The CDR3 is made up of 14 amino acids. Germline lookup yields CDR1 MNHEY and CDR2 SVGAGI. The CDR3 loop reads CASSRQGSQETRYF. As DNA, the CDR3 is TGTGCCAGCAGTAGACAGGGATCTCAAGAGACCCGGTACTTC.

Turning to this clonotype: Mismatch with germline at one junction end may stem from a read error. The chain employs TRBV11-2 and TRBJ2-7; 10 bases map to TRBD2. Per the germline V gene, CDR1 is SGHAT and CDR2 is FQNNGV. CDR3 length: 15 residues. The CDR3, as DNA: TGTGCCAGTAGCTTCGGGACTAGCGCCTCCCATGAGCAGTACTTC. It yields the protein CASSFGTSASHEQYF.

For the CDR3, the DNA is TGTGCCAGCAGTGTTCGGCCCCAAGAGACCCAGTACTTC. It codes for CASSVRPQETQYF. V is TRBV6-1 and J is TRBJ2-5; D uncertain. Trimming removed 4 bases from V and 1 base from J, with 7 bases in between. The CDR3 extends over 13 amino acids. CDR1 and CDR2 (germline): MNHNS, SASEGT.